The clone carrying this T cell receptor beta chain was observed at least ten times. Its antigen is undetermined. This sample stems from a study of CD8+CD57+ T cells in acquired aplastic anemia. Study-level background: Each DNA sample taken from sorted CD4+ and CD8+ cells came to about 3.2 ug on average.

CD8+CD57+ cell expansion had been shown by flow cytometry in patients chosen for sequencing. Prior therapy had not been administered to any patient at the time of blood sampling. The study, taken as a whole, reports: CD8+ Simpson's diversity did not differ significantly between patients and controls. A set of approximately 30 CD8+ CDR3 sequences was shared between patients and controls, and these sequences appeared highly expressed in patients.

Germline V lookup: CDR1 MNHEY, CDR2 SMNVEV (reference sequence). V was cut by 5 bases and J by 6 bases, with 11 bases left in between. CDR3 length equals 13 residues. TCR beta VDJ and CDR3 were profiled, and genomic DNA was the template. TCRdb re-derived calls from the reads in MiXCR, one entry per CDR3 protein. This sample has about 180,000 distinct CDR3 sequences, with less than 60% found just once. The chain has TRBV27 and TRBJ2-1, with D perhaps being TRBD1 or TRBD2 (5 bases each). The specimen was sorted CD4+, CD8+, or CD8+CD57+ T cells (not recorded which) from PBMCs. This receptor was obtained from a human donor with aplastic anemia. The CDR3 loop is CASSARGGNEQFF. In DNA, the CDR3 is TGTGCCAGCAGTGCGAGGGGTGGCAATGAGCAGTTCTTC.